This entry lists 29 T cell receptor beta chains sequenced from one sample in a study of T cell repertoires in cytomegalovirus infection. TCRdb reprocessed the reads via MiXCR and lists one record per CDR3 protein. The repertoire holds 86,000 or so distinct CDR3 sequences, with roughly a quarter as singletons. Antigens of these TCRs are unknown. Sample: CD8+ T cells from cultured PBMCs, taken from culture after CMV antigen stimulation. The receptor set was obtained from a human donor in good health (CMV status not recorded). Some clones in this sample may be carry-over from other donors' samples.

The rearrangement uses TRBV9 and TRBJ2-7; TRBD2 matches at 7 bases. The trim removed 0 bases at V and 4 bases at J, leaving 7 bases unmatched. The CDR3 is made up of 15 amino acids. The germline CDR1 and CDR2 sequences are SGDLS and YYNGEE. DNA for the CDR3: TGTGCCAGCAGCGTAGCCCCTGTGGGGGGGTACGAGCAGTACTTC. Translation: CASSVAPVGGYEQYF.

This clonotype was counted ten times or more. V usage is TRBV5-1 and J usage is TRBJ2-3; TRBD2 matches 10 bases. Losses at the gene ends were 5 bases for V and 3 bases for J; bases not matched to a gene: 9. CDR1 and CDR2 from the germline V gene are SGHRS and YFSETQ. The CDR3 totals 16 residues. The CDR3 DNA reads as TGCGCCAGCAGAGGTGGTAGCGGGGGGTTTACAGATACGCAGTATTTT. Its protein product is CASRGGSGGFTDTQYF.

This clonotype was found a few times. The chain combines TRBV20-1 with TRBJ1-1; weak D call: TRBD1 (5 bases). With 5 bases removed from V and 0 bases from J, the gap between germline ends came to 22 bases. CDR1 is DFQATT, CDR2 SNEGSKA, per germline (reference sequence). There are 17 residues in the CDR3. The CDR3 protein is CSAGGGSTTIMNTEAFF. For the CDR3, the DNA is TGCAGTGCTGGGGGGGGGAGCACCACTATTATGAACACTGAAGCTTTCTTT.

This clonotype was counted only a few times. The chain carries TRBV6-1 and TRBJ2-2; maybe TRBD1 (5 bases). V was shortened by 4 bases and J by 0 bases, with 9 bases between the two germline ends. The V gene's germline CDR1 is MNHNS and CDR2 SASEGT. The CDR3 is made up of 15 amino acids. The CDR3 region has the DNA TGTGCCAGCAGTGTGGACATTCCGAACACCGGGGAGCTGTTTTTT. It translates to CASSVDIPNTGELFF.

The rearrangement links TRBV5-1 to TRBJ2-1; D is uncertain. This CDR3 contains 14 residues. V was clipped by 0 bases and J by 4 bases, with 8 bases between them. The germline CDR1 and CDR2 sequences are SGHRS and YFSETQ. Written as DNA, the CDR3 is TGCGCCAGCAGCTTGGTCGCCAGTTACAATGAGCAGTTCTTC. It is translated as CASSLVASYNEQFF. The complete variable domain, with remaining parts taken from reference TRBV5-1 and TRBJ2-1, reads KAGVTQTPRYLIKTRGQQVTLSCSPISGHRSVSWYQQTPGQGLQFLFEYFSETQRNKGNFPGRFSGRQFSNSRSEMNVSTLELGDSALYLCASSLVASYNEQFFGPGTRLTVL.

This clonotype was counted ten times or more. The chain recombines TRBV7-3 with TRBJ2-7; a weak D match, TRBD1 (6 bases). The CDR3 extends over 14 amino acids. Germline V gives CDR1 SGHTA, CDR2 FQGTGA. Trimming took 2 bases from V and 5 from J, leaving 13 bases between them. The CDR3, as DNA: TGTGCCAGCAGCTTAGCAGGGGCCGGGGACGAGCAGTACTTC. Protein sequence: CASSLAGAGDEQYF.

Turning to this clonotype: A much more abundant neighbour one base away suggests this may be a read error. J is TRBJ2-2 and V is TRBV11-3; D is ambiguous. CDR1 is SGHNT, CDR2 YENEEA, per germline. The length of the CDR3 is 12 residues. V lost 1 base to trimming and J lost 6 bases, with 3 bases between them. CDR3 coding DNA: TGTGCCAGCAGCTTAGGGGCCGGGGAGCTGTTTTTT. Amino acids: CASSLGAGELFF.

This chain joins TRBV12-3 or TRBV12-4 and TRBJ1-1; D uncertain. Trimming left V 6 bases short and J 1 base short, with 30 bases between. The CDR3 consists of 20 residues. CDR3 in amino acids: CASSPWIVWSPKEENTEAFF. DNA for the CDR3: TGTGCCAGCAGCCCTTGGATTGTGTGGTCCCCTAAAGAGGAGAACACTGAAGCTTTCTTT.

This clonotype was counted between two and nine times. The genes are TRBV7-9 and TRBJ1-6; no clear D gene. Trimming removed 7 bases from V and 2 bases from J, with 12 bases in between. This CDR3 contains 15 residues. Germline values: CDR1 SEHNR, CDR2 FQNEAQ (reference sequence). CDR3 DNA: TGTGCCAGCATCGGACGGGGAACCTATAATTCACCCCTCCACTTT. Protein product: CASIGRGTYNSPLHF.

This clonotype was seen only a few times. The junction departs from the called germline gene at one end, perhaps through a read error. J is TRBJ2-2 and V is TRBV12-3 or TRBV12-4; D is ambiguous. This CDR3 spans 11 amino acids. The CDR3 DNA sequence: TGTGCCAGCAGTCCCACCAGGGAGCTGTTTTTT. Protein product: CASSPTRELFF.

This clonotype has more than one count but fewer than ten. The chain couples TRBV7-2 to TRBJ2-7; TRBD1 aligns across 7 bases. Losses at the gene ends were 2 bases for V and 2 bases for J; bases not matched to a gene: 9. Germline V lookup: CDR1 SGHTA, CDR2 FQGNSA. CDR3 length equals 16 residues. Here the CDR3 reads CASSLRLTGPTYEQYF. CDR3 DNA: TGTGCCAGCAGCTTACGGTTGACAGGGCCGACCTACGAGCAGTACTTC.

This clonotype appeared many times. J is TRBJ1-1 and V is TRBV7-2; D perhaps matches TRBD1 (5 bases). This CDR3 region has 13 residues. Trimming stripped 4 bases from V and 4 bases from J, with 10 bases between. CDR1 is SGHTA and CDR2 is FQGNSA in the germline V gene. This chain's CDR3 is CASSSSGRTEAFF. The CDR3 DNA sequence: TGTGCCAGCAGCTCGTCAGGGCGCACTGAAGCTTTCTTT. The full variable domain, with the rest looked up from reference TRBV7-2 and TRBJ1-1, is GAGVSQSPSNKVTEKGKDVELRCDPISGHTALYWYRQSLGQGLEFLIYFQGNSAPDKSGLPSDRFSAERTGGSVSTLTIQRTQQEDSAVYLCASSSSGRTEAFFGQGTRLTVV.

This clonotype came up many times. The chain recombines TRBV28 with TRBJ1-2; 7 bases map to TRBD1. The CDR3 contains 16 residues. Germline CDR1 and CDR2: MDHEN and SYDVKM. The V segment lost 5 bases and the J segment 4 bases; nucleotides outside the gene matches: 13. The CDR3 DNA reads TGTGCCAGCAGTCCGAGACAGGGCCGCGTTGGCTATGGCTACACCTTC. Amino acid sequence: CASSPRQGRVGYGYTF.

The chain has TRBV7-9 and TRBJ2-1, with 10 bases lining up with TRBD2. The V and J ends lost 5 bases and 4 bases, in that order; junction bases with no gene match: 5. This CDR3 is 15 amino acids long. The V gene's germline CDR1 is SEHNR and CDR2 FQNEAQ (reference sequence). The CDR3 DNA reads TGTGCCAGCAGCCCCCCAGCGGGGGGGTACAATGAGCAGTTCTTC. This encodes CASSPPAGGYNEQFF.

As to this clonotype: It may be a read error: a sequence one base away is much more abundant. The chain links TRBV7-6 to TRBJ2-5, with TRBD2 identical over 8 bases. The CDR3 is 13 amino acids. Germline CDR1 is SGHVS and CDR2 is FNYEAQ. CDR3 DNA sequence: TGTGTCAGCAGCAAGCGGGGGCAAGAGACCCAGTACTTC. It translates to CVSSKRGQETQYF.

This clonotype was found a few times. The V gene is TRBV5-4, the J gene TRBJ2-3; D is undetermined. V was trimmed by 4 bases and J by 7 bases, leaving 25 bases between them. The CDR3 is made up of 17 amino acids. Per the germline V gene, CDR1 is SGHNT and CDR2 is YYREEE (reference sequence). The CDR3 bases are TGTGCCAGCAGCGGTCTTTCGGACCTCGAGTATATGAATACGCAGTATTTT. It yields the protein CASSGLSDLEYMNTQYF.

This clonotype was seen a handful of times. The chain uses TRBV27 and TRBJ1-6; 9 bases are shared with TRBD1. The length of the CDR3 is 16 residues. J gave up 7 bases and V 6 bases, and 10 bases lay outside the gene matches. Germline CDR1 MNHEY, CDR2 SMNVEV (reference sequence). The CDR3 loop reads CASRTGGRVSNSPLHF. In nucleotides, the CDR3 is TGTGCCAGCAGGACAGGGGGTAGGGTAAGCAATTCACCCCTCCACTTT.

At least ten counts were recorded for this clonotype. The J gene is TRBJ2-7, the V gene TRBV4-3; 13 positions agree with TRBD2. V dropped 0 bases and J dropped 7; count of bases not matched to a gene: 6. This CDR3 region has 16 residues. Germline values: CDR1 LGHNA, CDR2 YSLEER. The CDR3 sequence: CASSQDLGLAGREQYF. In DNA form, the CDR3 reads TGCGCCAGCAGCCAAGATCTGGGACTAGCGGGAAGGGAGCAGTACTTC.

This clonotype was seen repeatedly, ten times or more. This chain uses TRBV6-4 with TRBJ2-1; possible D gene TRBD1, 6 bases. The CDR3 length is 13 residues. V shed 5 bases and J shed 5 bases, with 10 bases lying between them. Germline V gene lookup returns CDR1 MRHNA and CDR2 SNTAGT. For the CDR3, the DNA is TGTGCCAGCAGTTCCGGGACAAACAATGAGCAGTTCTTC. Translation gives CASSSGTNNEQFF.

The rearrangement links TRBV6-2 or TRBV6-3 to TRBJ2-3, with D possibly TRBD2 on 6 matching bases. V lost 8 bases to trimming and J lost 1 base, with 31 bases between them. Per the germline V gene, CDR1 is MNHEY and CDR2 is SVGEGT. This CDR3 spans 20 amino acids. The CDR3: CASSLTATGGAGRRTDTQYF. CDR3 bases: TGTGCCAGCTCCTTGACCGCTACCGGAGGCGCGGGGCGACGCACAGATACGCAGTATTTT.

Turning to this clonotype: A read error may explain this, as a much larger clone is one base away. This chain joins TRBV11-2 and TRBJ2-7; 9 nucleotides line up with TRBD1. The CDR3 runs 12 residues. CDR1 is SGHAT, CDR2 FQNNGV, per germline. CDR3 coding DNA: TGTGTCAGCTCGGGACAGGGTGACGAGCAGTACTTC. It is translated as CVSSGQGDEQYF.

This clonotype has more than one count but fewer than ten. This chain connects TRBV25-1 to TRBJ1-1; D may be TRBD1 (5 bases). Germline values: CDR1 MGHDK, CDR2 SYGVNS. This CDR3 contains 15 residues. Trimming cost V 8 bases and J 4 bases, with 20 bases left between them. For the CDR3, the DNA is TGTGCCAGCCGCCCGGCGGGGTCTGGGGCCACTGAAGCTTTCTTT. This encodes CASRPAGSGATEAFF.

The J gene is TRBJ2-7, the V gene TRBV7-9, with D perhaps TRBD1 (6 bases). The CDR3 totals 15 residues. Trimming shortened V by 4 bases and J by 5 bases, and 18 bases separated the two germline ends. Germline lookup yields CDR1 SEHNR and CDR2 FQNEAQ (reference sequence). The CDR3 DNA reads TGTGCCAGCAGCTCCAGGGGCGGAACGGCTAACGAGCAGTACTTC. As protein: CASSSRGGTANEQYF.

Concerning this clonotype itself: A much bigger clone sits one base away, suggesting this may be a read error. The chain joins TRBV7-9 to TRBJ2-7; D uncertain. Germline V gene data show CDR1 as SEHNR and CDR2 as FQNEAQ (reference sequence). The CDR3 consists of 14 residues. CDR3 coding DNA: TGTGCCAACAGCTTACCCGGGTGGCCGGGCGAGCAGTACTTC. Its translation: CANSLPGWPGEQYF.

The V and J genes are TRBV7-9 and TRBJ2-5; D not resolved. CDR3 length: 16 amino acids. Trimming stripped 3 bases from V and 0 bases from J, with 14 bases between. Germline-derived CDR1 and CDR2 are SEHNR and FQNEAQ (reference sequence). CDR3 region: CASSFPAVPNQETQYF. CDR3 nucleotide sequence: TGTGCCAGCAGCTTCCCCGCAGTTCCTAACCAAGAGACCCAGTACTTC.

This chain uses TRBV4-3 with TRBJ2-7; D might be TRBD1 or TRBD2, each matching 5 bases. Germline CDR1 is LGHNA and CDR2 is YSLEER. This CDR3 comprises 14 residues. Trimming shortened V by 0 bases and J by 0 bases, and 6 bases separated the two germline ends. The CDR3 region is CASSQEGTSYEQYF. The CDR3 bases are TGCGCCAGCAGCCAAGAAGGGACCTCCTACGAGCAGTACTTC.

This clonotype was counted ten times or more. The chain uses TRBV12-3 or TRBV12-4 and TRBJ2-7; TRBD1 aligns across 7 bases. This CDR3 is 12 amino acids long. The junction had 4 bases not matched to a gene; V was cut back by 5 bases and J by 6 bases. The CDR3 region has the DNA TGTGCCAGCAGTCCCGGGACAGTCGAGCAGTACTTC. Translation gives CASSPGTVEQYF.

The chain links TRBV20-1 to TRBJ2-5; the match to TRBD2 covers 8 bases. V lost 5 bases to trimming and J lost 5 bases; unmatched junction nucleotides: 4. The CDR3 covers 12 residues. Germline assignment: CDR1 DFQATT and CDR2 SNEGSKA (reference sequence). CDR3 amino acids: CSAPGGLETQYF. The CDR3 DNA is TGCAGTGCTCCGGGGGGGCTTGAGACCCAGTACTTC.

This sequence joins TRBV7-9 and TRBJ1-5, with a possible D match to TRBD1 (6 bases). This CDR3 comprises 14 residues. Per germline, CDR1 SEHNR and CDR2 FQNEAQ (reference sequence). V lost 5 bases and J lost 0, with 8 bases in between. CDR3 sequence reads: CASSAQGSNQPQHF. The CDR3 DNA follows: TGTGCCAGCAGCGCACAGGGTAGCAATCAGCCCCAGCATTTT.